This entry lists 12 T cell receptor beta chains sequenced from one sample in a study of blood T cell repertoires in COVID-19. Profiled with immunoSEQ multiplex PCR; TCRdb holds only in-frame clones, not every one. Seen here are about 100,000 clones, about 86% observed once, and the top ten hold over 10%. The sequencing input was peripheral blood. All receptors come from a woman in her sixties in a cohort sampled during active or convalescent COVID-19.

This chain uses TRBV19 with TRBJ2-1, with 9 bases that match TRBD2. CDR3 length: 16 residues. The J segment lost 0 bases and the V segment lost 3 bases, leaving 3 bases of the junction unmatched. Per the germline V gene, CDR1 is LNHDA and CDR2 is SQIVND (reference sequence). DNA for the CDR3: TGTGCCAGTAGTATTCTAGCGGGATCCTCCTACAATGAGCAGTTCTTC. Translation gives CASSILAGSSYNEQFF.

V usage is TRBV2 and J usage is TRBJ1-3, with a possible D match to TRBD1 (6 bases). The V end lost 4 bases, the J end lost 2 bases, and 6 bases lay between the germline ends. There are 13 residues in the CDR3. Germline CDR1 SNHLY, CDR2 FYNNEI. The CDR3 nucleotides are TGTGCCAGCAGTGCAGGGGCTGGAAACACCATATATTTT. This encodes CASSAGAGNTIYF.

The gene calls are TRBV2 and TRBJ1-2, with a weak D call TRBD1 (5 bases). The CDR3 extends over 15 amino acids. Germline assignment: CDR1 SNHLY and CDR2 FYNNEI. Deletions cut 3 bases from V and 4 bases from J, with 15 bases between. CDR3 in DNA: TGTGCCAGCAGTGAGCGGGGGGAAGGGAGCTATGGCTACACCTTC. Translation: CASSERGEGSYGYTF. The full variable domain, with the rest looked up from reference TRBV2 and TRBJ1-2, is EPEVTQTPSHQVTQMGQEVILRCVPISNHLYFYWYRQILGQKVEFLVSFYNNEISEKSEIFDDQFSVERPDGSNFTLKIRSTKLEDSAMYFCASSERGEGSYGYTFGSGTRLTVV.

With respect to this clone: Other DNA sequences in this specimen translate into the identical CDR3. This CDR3 reads CASSTGQGAITEAFF. Here the CDR3 DNA reads TGTGCCAGTAGTACGGGACAGGGGGCGATCACTGAAGCTTTCTTT. This chain joins TRBV19 and TRBJ1-1; 12 nucleotides align to TRBD1. CDR3 length equals 15 residues. Germline V gene data show CDR1 as LNHDA and CDR2 as SQIVND (reference sequence). J gave up 4 bases and V 4 bases, and 4 bases lay outside the gene matches.

The gene calls are TRBV2 and TRBJ1-1; D ambiguous. Looked up from germline, CDR1 is SNHLY and CDR2 is FYNNEI. Trimming removed 6 bases from V and 0 bases from J, with 14 bases in between. The CDR3 totals 15 residues. CDR3 sequence (DNA): TGTGCCAGCAGGGGAGTAGGCAGGATGAACACTGAAGCTTTCTTT. Translating it yields CASRGVGRMNTEAFF.

The J gene is TRBJ1-1, the V gene TRBV11-1, with 9 bases fitting TRBD1. The V and J ends lost 5 bases and 1 base, in that order; junction bases with no gene match: 5. CDR3 length equals 15 residues. The germline V gene encodes CDR1 SGHAT and CDR2 FQDESV (reference sequence). For the CDR3, the DNA is TGTGCCAGCAGCCCCGGGACAGGGAAGAACACTGAAGCTTTCTTT. Protein sequence: CASSPGTGKNTEAFF.

J is TRBJ2-1 and V is TRBV6-5; no clear D gene. The CDR3 has 14 residues. Germline V gives CDR1 MNHEY, CDR2 SVGAGI. Trimming shortened V by 5 bases and J by 0 bases, and 8 bases separated the two germline ends. CDR3 region: CASSPHASYNEQFF. DNA of the CDR3: TGTGCCAGCAGTCCACACGCCTCCTACAATGAGCAGTTCTTC.

V gene TRBV4-1 combines with J gene TRBJ2-1; D possibly corresponds to TRBD1 (5 bases). Germline lookup yields CDR1 MGHRA and CDR2 YSYEKL. With 2 bases removed from V and 8 bases from J, the gap between germline ends came to 10 bases. The CDR3 consists of 13 residues. The CDR3 is CASSQQGWHEQFF. DNA for the CDR3: TGCGCCAGCAGCCAACAGGGATGGCATGAGCAGTTCTTC.

The chain joins TRBV7-2 to TRBJ1-5; D possibly corresponds to TRBD1 (5 bases). CDR1 SGHTA and CDR2 FQGNSA come from the germline V gene. The CDR3 loop spans 15 amino acids. The V end was cut by 3 bases, the J end by 4 bases, with 13 bases between. The CDR3 protein is CASSFGGTPNQPQHF. DNA of the CDR3: TGTGCCAGCAGCTTTGGAGGGACCCCTAATCAGCCCCAGCATTTT.

The chain combines TRBV9 with TRBJ1-1, with D maybe TRBD1 (6 bases). Germline CDR1 is SGDLS and CDR2 is YYNGEE. Trimming took 4 bases from V and 5 from J, leaving 12 bases between them. This CDR3 comprises 13 residues. CDR3 sequence reads: CASSLQGYTEAFF. DNA for the CDR3: TGTGCCAGCAGCCTACAGGGTTATACTGAAGCTTTCTTT.

The CDR3 region has the DNA TGTGCCAGCGGCATAGGGGTGAACACTGAAGCTTTCTTT. Translation: CASGIGVNTEAFF. This chain uses TRBV7-3 with TRBJ1-1; D possibly corresponds to TRBD1 (5 bases). V lost 8 bases to trimming and J lost 0 bases, with 10 bases between them. The CDR3 spans 13 residues. CDR1 and CDR2 from the germline V gene are SGHTA and FQGTGA.

The sample holds one count of this clone. This chain links TRBV28 with TRBJ2-3; tentative D call: TRBD1 (5 bases). The CDR3 has 13 amino acids. The V gene lost 6 bases and the J gene lost 3 bases, with 10 bases spanning the gap. Germline-derived CDR1 and CDR2 are MDHEN and SYDVKM. This CDR3 reads CASRAGATDTQYF. The CDR3 DNA is TGTGCCAGCAGAGCTGGGGCTACAGATACGCAGTATTTT.